This is a list of T cell receptor beta chains from one sample in a study of T cells in tumors after PD-1 blockade. This table comes from immunoSEQ multiplex PCR, and its TCRdb copy is limited to in-frame clones, with some not included. The table shows tens of thousands of clones, with 74% occurring only once. The sample was PBMCs, taken after anti-PD-1 treatment. The receptors derive from a human donor with basal cell carcinoma. Each CDR3 is given with its conserved first and last residue. A D gene is named only where the DNA matches it firmly. The size of a clone is reported for some rows only, either as once, few or many, or as a class for expanded clones.

CDR3: CAILGQGDYGYTF; DNA: TGTGCCATCCTCGGCCAAGGGGACTATGGCTACACCTTC; size: medium-sized; J: TRBJ1-2; D: -; V: TRBV10-3; length: 13
CDR3: CASSVTGGRWTEAFF; DNA: TGTGCCAGCAGCGTAACAGGGGGAAGATGGACTGAAGCTTTCTTT; size: -; J: TRBJ1-1; D: TRBD1; V: TRBV9; length: 15
CDR3: CAWNSGDYYGYTF; DNA: TGTGCCTGGAATTCAGGAGATTACTATGGCTACACCTTC; size: -; J: TRBJ1-2; D: -; V: TRBV30; length: 13
CDR3: CASSERRLAGDNEQFF; DNA: TGTGCCAGCAGCGAACGGAGACTAGCGGGGGACAATGAGCAGTTCTTC; size: few; J: TRBJ2-1; D: TRBD2; V: TRBV7-9; length: 16
CDR3: CASSLGHLTGELFF; DNA: TGTGCCAGCAGCTTGGGACACCTCACCGGGGAGCTGTTTTTT; size: -; J: TRBJ2-2; D: -; V: TRBV7-6; length: 14
CDR3: CASRLARRGRNEQYF; DNA: TGTGCAAGTCGCTTAGCGCGGAGGGGAAGGAACGAGCAGTACTTC; size: -; J: TRBJ2-7; D: -; V: TRBV12-2; length: 15
CDR3: CAWSVSGAGEQFF; DNA: TGTGCCTGGAGTGTTTCAGGGGCCGGGGAGCAGTTCTTC; size: -; J: TRBJ2-1; D: -; V: TRBV30; length: 13
CDR3: CASSYMGRRETQYF; DNA: TGTGCCAGCAGTTACATGGGGCGCAGGGAGACCCAGTACTTC; size: -; J: TRBJ2-5; D: -; V: TRBV6-6; length: 14
CDR3: CASSLRGPGELFF; DNA: TGTGCCAGCAGCTTAAGGGGACCCGGGGAGCTGTTTTTT; size: -; J: TRBJ2-2; D: -; V: TRBV7-8; length: 13
CDR3: CASSGRMGGLDQPQHF; DNA: TGTGCCAGCAGTGGTAGGATGGGGGGCCTAGATCAGCCCCAGCATTTT; size: -; J: TRBJ1-5; D: -; V: TRBV6-1; length: 16
CDR3: CASSPGVAGGLTAKNIQYF; DNA: TGCGCCAGCAGCCCTGGGGTAGCGGGGGGACTGACAGCCAAAAACATTCAGTACTTC; size: -; J: TRBJ2-4; D: TRBD2; V: TRBV5-1; length: 19
CDR3: CASSLGTYNYNEQFF; DNA: TGTGCCAGCAGCTTAGGGACCTACAACTACAATGAGCAGTTCTTC; size: -; J: TRBJ2-1; D: -; V: TRBV7-2; length: 15
CDR3: CSVVMVIGDTQYF; DNA: TGCAGCGTTGTGATGGTGATAGGAGATACGCAGTATTTT; size: -; J: TRBJ2-3; D: -; V: TRBV29-1; length: 13
CDR3: CASSLRGSSGNTIYF; DNA: TGTGCCAGCAGTTTGAGAGGCAGTTCTGGAAACACCATATATTTT; size: -; J: TRBJ1-3; D: -; V: TRBV27; length: 15
CDR3: CASSGLAQETQYF; DNA: TGCGCCAGCAGTGGACTAGCTCAAGAGACCCAGTACTTC; size: few; J: TRBJ2-5; D: TRBD2; V: TRBV10-1; length: 13
CDR3: CASSQEIQGEYGYTF; DNA: TGTGCCAGCAGCCAAGAAATACAGGGGGAGTATGGCTACACCTTC; size: -; J: TRBJ1-2; D: TRBD1; V: TRBV4-2; length: 15